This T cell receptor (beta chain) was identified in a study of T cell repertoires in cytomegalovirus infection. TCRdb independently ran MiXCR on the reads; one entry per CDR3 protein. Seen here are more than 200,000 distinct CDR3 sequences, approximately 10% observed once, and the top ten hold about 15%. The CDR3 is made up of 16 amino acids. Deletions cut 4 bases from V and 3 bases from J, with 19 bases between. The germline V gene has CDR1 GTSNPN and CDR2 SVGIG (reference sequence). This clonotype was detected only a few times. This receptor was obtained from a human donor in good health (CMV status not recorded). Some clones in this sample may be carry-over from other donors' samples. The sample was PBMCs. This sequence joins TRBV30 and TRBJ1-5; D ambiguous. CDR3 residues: CAWTEGRAPNNQPQHF. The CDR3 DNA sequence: TGTGCCTGGACCGAGGGCCGAGCTCCGAACAATCAGCCCCAGCATTTT. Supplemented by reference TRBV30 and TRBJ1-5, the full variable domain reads SQTIHQWPATLVQPVGSPLSLECTVEGTSNPNLYWYRQAAGRGLQLLFYSVGIGQISSEVPQNLSASRPQDRQFILSSKKLLLSDSGFYLCAWTEGRAPNNQPQHFGDGTRLSIL.